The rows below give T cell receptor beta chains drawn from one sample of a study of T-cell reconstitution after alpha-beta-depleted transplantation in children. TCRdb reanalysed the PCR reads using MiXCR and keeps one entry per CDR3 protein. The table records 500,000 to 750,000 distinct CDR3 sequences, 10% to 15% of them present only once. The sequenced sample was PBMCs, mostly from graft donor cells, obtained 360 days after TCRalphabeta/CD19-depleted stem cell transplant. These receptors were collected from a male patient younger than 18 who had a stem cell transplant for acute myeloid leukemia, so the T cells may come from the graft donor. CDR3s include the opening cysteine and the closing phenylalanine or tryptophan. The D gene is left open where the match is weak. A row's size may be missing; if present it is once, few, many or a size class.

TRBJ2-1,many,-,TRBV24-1,CATSDFTGRQFF,TGTGCCACCAGTGATTTTACGGGACGGCAGTTCTTC
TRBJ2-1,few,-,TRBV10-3,CAITPAGSYNEQFF,TGTGCCATCACCCCGGCAGGCTCCTACAATGAGCAGTTCTTC
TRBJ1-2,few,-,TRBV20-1,CSASTGADGYTF,TGCAGTGCTAGTACGGGGGCGGATGGCTACACCTTC
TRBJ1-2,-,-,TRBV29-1,CSSEGGHYGYTF,TGCAGCTCCGAGGGGGGGCACTATGGCTACACCTTC
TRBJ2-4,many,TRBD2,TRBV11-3,CASSSTSGSNIQYF,TGTGCCAGCAGCTCGACTAGCGGGAGTAACATTCAGTACTTC
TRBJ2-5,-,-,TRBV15,CATSRVQRLISQETQYF,TGTGCCACCAGCAGAGTACAGCGGTTGATATCACAAGAGACCCAGTACTTC
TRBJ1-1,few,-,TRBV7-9,CASSLRQDEAFF,TGTGCCAGCAGCTTACGCCAGGATGAAGCTTTCTTT
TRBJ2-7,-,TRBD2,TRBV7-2,CASSWPKLAGESNEQYF,TGTGCCAGCAGCTGGCCTAAACTAGCGGGAGAAAGCAACGAGCAGTACTTC
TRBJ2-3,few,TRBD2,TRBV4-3,CASSQGSGSGLTDTQYF,TGCGCCAGCAGCCAAGGGAGCGGGAGCGGTCTAACAGATACGCAGTATTTT
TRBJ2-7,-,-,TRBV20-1,CSSSVSSSYEQYF,TGCAGTTCCTCAGTTTCGAGCTCCTACGAGCAGTACTTC